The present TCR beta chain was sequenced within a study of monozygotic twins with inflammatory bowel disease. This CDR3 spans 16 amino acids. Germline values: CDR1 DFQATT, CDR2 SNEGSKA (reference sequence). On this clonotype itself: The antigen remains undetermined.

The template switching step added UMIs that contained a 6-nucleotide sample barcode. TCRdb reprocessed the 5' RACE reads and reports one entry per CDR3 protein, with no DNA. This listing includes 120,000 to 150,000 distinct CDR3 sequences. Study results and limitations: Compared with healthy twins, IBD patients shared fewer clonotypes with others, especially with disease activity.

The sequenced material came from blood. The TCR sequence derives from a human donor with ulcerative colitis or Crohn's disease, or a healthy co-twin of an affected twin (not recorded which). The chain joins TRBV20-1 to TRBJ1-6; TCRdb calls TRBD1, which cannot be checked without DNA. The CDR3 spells CSARTRVTGRNSPLHF.